Sequencing of this TCR beta chain was carried out in a study of blood T cell repertoires in COVID-19. Study-level information: Material from acute and convalescent COVID-19 was sourced from the United States, Italy and Spain.

Germline loops: CDR1 SEHNR, CDR2 FQNEAQ (reference sequence). The CDR3 runs 12 residues. V was cut by 5 bases and J by 6 bases, with 11 bases left in between. With regard to this clone: Different DNA sequences within this sample yield the same CDR3.

The data were produced by immunoSEQ multiplex PCR, yet TCRdb's version contains in-frame clones alone and is incomplete. The table includes about 220,000 clones, 86% detected once. The receptor's source is a woman between 50 and 59 years old with COVID-19, enrolled during active disease. Sample: peripheral blood. The chain has TRBV7-9 and TRBJ2-7; possible D gene TRBD2, 5 bases. CDR3 nucleotides: TGTGCCAGCAGCCTCGGCGGAGGCGAGCAGTACTTC. Protein sequence: CASSLGGGEQYF.